This T cell receptor beta chain was observed in a study of blood T cells in healthy people across ages. Study at large: Per two T cells, template switching captured roughly one barcoded beta molecule.

The V end was cut by 5 bases, the J end by 5 bases, with 16 bases between. The CDR3 runs to 15 residues. Germline lookup yields CDR1 SGHTA and CDR2 FQGNSA. The authors ran a second PCR of 7 to 11 cycles using a sample-barcoded 5' primer and a J-beta primer mix. Each TCR beta cDNA got a 12-nucleotide random molecular identifier. TCRdb redid the calling of the 5' RACE reads with MiXCR, one entry per CDR3 protein. The repertoire holds about 780,000 distinct CDR3 sequences, with about half as singletons. General study results and limits: Since the PBMCs were unsorted, naive and antigen-experienced cells could not be conclusively compared.

This clonotype was seen a handful of times. What it recognizes is unknown. The source is a man older than 75 in good health. The sequencing input was blood. The gene calls are TRBV7-2 and TRBJ2-4; D could derive from TRBD1 or TRBD2 (7 bases each). The chain's CDR3 is CASSNRGRGENIQYF. CDR3 in DNA: TGTGCCAGCAGCAACAGGGGACGGGGGGAAAACATTCAGTACTTC.